Below, 32 T cell receptor beta chains from the same sample are listed, as sequenced in a study of T cell repertoires in cytomegalovirus infection. TCRdb independently ran MiXCR on the reads; one entry per CDR3 protein. Of 310,000 or so distinct CDR3 sequences listed, roughly 26% were seen once; the top ten hold roughly 14%. The source material was PBMCs. These receptors were collected from a human donor in good health (CMV status not recorded). Some clones in this sample may be carry-over from other donors' samples.

The J gene is TRBJ2-7, the V gene TRBV7-2; TRBD2 aligns across 11 bases. Germline CDR1 is SGHTA and CDR2 is FQGNSA. The CDR3 consists of 18 residues. The V and J ends lost 5 bases and 0 bases, in that order; junction bases with no gene match: 12. In DNA form, the CDR3 reads TGTGCCAGCAGCCCCGAAAGGACTAGCGGGTCGTACTCCTACGAGCAGTACTTC. Translation gives CASSPERTSGSYSYEQYF.

V usage is TRBV5-4 and J usage is TRBJ2-5, with 7 bases lining up with TRBD1. J lost 5 bases, V lost 2 bases, and 12 bases had no gene match. There are 16 residues in the CDR3. Germline loops: CDR1 SGHNT, CDR2 YYREEE (reference sequence). CDR3 amino acids: CASSLGGGRAVETQYF. CDR3 nucleotide sequence: TGTGCCAGCAGCTTAGGGGGCGGCAGGGCTGTTGAGACCCAGTACTTC.

The chain is built from TRBV28 and TRBJ1-5; weak D call: TRBD1 (6 bases). The CDR3 loop spans 14 amino acids. Trimming took off 5 bases at V and 5 bases at J, with 13 bases between the two ends. Germline V gene lookup returns CDR1 MDHEN and CDR2 SYDVKM. CDR3 in amino acids: CASSLTGTYQPQHF. In DNA, the CDR3 is TGTGCCAGCAGTCTCACAGGGACTTATCAGCCCCAGCATTTT.

This rearrangement joins TRBV28 to TRBJ1-1; 7 bases agree with TRBD1. Per the germline V gene, CDR1 is MDHEN and CDR2 is SYDVKM. The V segment lost 0 bases and the J segment 9 bases; nucleotides outside the gene matches: 4. The CDR3 is 13 residues long. The CDR3 spells CASSLWTTGKAFF. CDR3 nucleotide sequence: TGTGCCAGCAGTTTATGGACGACAGGGAAAGCTTTCTTT.

The gene calls are TRBV29-1 and TRBJ2-7; D is ambiguous. This CDR3 has 11 residues. Germline CDR1 is SQVTM and CDR2 is ANQGSEA. Trimming removed 4 bases at V and 5 bases at J, with 9 bases between. The CDR3, as DNA: TGCAGCGTTGCGTGGCGAAACGAGCAGTACTTC. It specifies CSVAWRNEQYF.

This clonotype was seen more than once but under ten times. This chain connects TRBV5-6 to TRBJ1-1, with TRBD1 identical over 7 bases. The CDR3 sequence is 14 residues long. Germline CDR1 and CDR2: SGHDT and YYEEEE. Unmatched junction bases numbered 6, after V lost 1 base and J lost 6 bases. The DNA for the CDR3 is TGTGCCAGCAGCTTGAGGGGGCTTGGGGCTGAAGCTTTCTTT. Amino acid sequence: CASSLRGLGAEAFF.

The V call is TRBV6-2 or TRBV6-3, the J call TRBJ1-2; D remains unclear. This CDR3 contains 12 residues. The V end lost 11 bases, the J end lost 5 bases, and 15 bases lay between the germline ends. Germline V gene data show CDR1 as MNHEY and CDR2 as SVGEGT. CDR3 amino acids: CASSGSYYGYTF. CDR3 nucleotides: TGTGCCTCCTCGGGCAGTTATTATGGCTACACCTTC.

In its sample, this clonotype was seen many times. V and J are TRBV7-2 and TRBJ2-7; 7 bases agree with TRBD2. This CDR3 spans 15 amino acids. Germline V gene sequence: CDR1 SGHTA, CDR2 FQGNSA. J was trimmed by 7 bases and V by 5 bases; bases with no gene match: 14. CDR3 in DNA: TGTGCCAGCAGCGATACCGGGACTACCATCTCAGAGCAGTACTTC. This gives the protein CASSDTGTTISEQYF.

This clonotype was seen repeatedly, ten times or more. The rearrangement links TRBV11-2 to TRBJ1-6, with no clear D. CDR1 SGHAT and CDR2 FQNNGV come from the germline V gene. The CDR3 spans 13 residues. V was cut by 7 bases and J by 14 bases, with 18 bases left in between. CDR3 sequence: CASTPTGQQTLHF. DNA for the CDR3: TGTGCCAGCACCCCAACCGGCCAACAAACCCTCCACTTT. The full variable domain, in which reference TRBV11-2 and TRBJ1-6 provide the parts outside the CDR3, is EAGVAQSPRYKIIEKRQSVAFWCNPISGHATLYWYQQILGQGPKLLIQFQNNGVVDDSQLPKDRFSAERLKGVDSTLKIQPAKLEDSAVYLCASTPTGQQTLHFGNGTRLTVT.

The gene calls are TRBV7-2 and TRBJ1-1; D may be TRBD1 (5 bases). With 2 bases removed from V and 0 bases from J, the gap between germline ends came to 10 bases. Per the germline V gene, CDR1 is SGHTA and CDR2 is FQGNSA. This CDR3 spans 15 amino acids. The CDR3 DNA is TGTGCCAGCAGCTTAATTTGGGGGATGAACACTGAAGCTTTCTTT. Translated, it gives CASSLIWGMNTEAFF.

On this clonotype: This could be a read error, since a much larger clone is one nucleotide away. The DNA of the CDR3 is TGTGCCAGCAGCGGACTAGCGGACACAGATACGCAGTATTTT. Its protein product is CASSGLADTDTQYF. The J gene is TRBJ2-3, the V gene TRBV9; 9 bases fit TRBD2. Germline-derived CDR1 and CDR2 are SGDLS and YYNGEE. The CDR3 consists of 14 residues. The junction had 1 base not matched to a gene; V was cut back by 3 bases and J by 2 bases.

This chain connects TRBV29-1 to TRBJ2-1; no definite D call. This CDR3 spans 10 amino acids. CDR1 is SQVTM, CDR2 ANQGSEA, per germline. The CDR3 protein is CSIFENEQFF. The CDR3 nucleotides are TGCAGTATATTTGAGAATGAGCAGTTCTTC.

The rearrangement joins TRBV20-1 to TRBJ2-1, with D perhaps TRBD2 (6 bases). The CDR3 length is 13 residues. The germline V gene has CDR1 DFQATT and CDR2 SNEGSKA (reference sequence). The DNA of the CDR3 is TGCAGACCTCTAGCGACCATTTACAATGAGCAGTTCTTC. This sequence encodes CRPLATIYNEQFF.

At least ten counts were recorded for this clonotype. The rearrangement joins TRBV11-2 to TRBJ1-1; D perhaps matches TRBD1 (6 bases). Germline lookup yields CDR1 SGHAT and CDR2 FQNNGV. CDR3 length: 15 residues. V was cut by 7 bases and J by 4 bases, with 19 bases left in between. CDR3 amino acids: CASILGAGRPTEAFF. In DNA, the CDR3 is TGTGCCAGCATCCTGGGGGCAGGGAGGCCCACTGAAGCTTTCTTT.

The chain is built from TRBV20-1 and TRBJ1-5; perhaps TRBD1 as D (5 bases). V dropped 6 bases and J dropped 6 bases, with 9 bases sitting between them. The CDR3 runs to 11 residues. Germline values: CDR1 DFQATT, CDR2 SNEGSKA (reference sequence). CDR3 in DNA: TGCAGTGCCGCAGGGAGTCAGCCCCAGCATTTT. Its protein product is CSAAGSQPQHF.

This clonotype was seen many times. The chain joins TRBV7-2 to TRBJ2-7; 9 bases line up with TRBD1. Germline CDR1 is SGHTA and CDR2 is FQGNSA. Germline trimming cut 4 bases from V and 4 bases from J; bases unmatched to any gene: 8. This CDR3 has 15 residues. CDR3 nucleotide sequence: TGTGCCAGCAGCTCCGGGACAGGGAATTCTTACGAGCAGTACTTC. Encoded protein: CASSSGTGNSYEQYF.

CDR3 DNA: TGTGCCAGCAGCTTGACAGGGTTCTATTCACCCCTCCACTTT. This encodes CASSLTGFYSPLHF. V is TRBV7-4 and J is TRBJ1-6; 7 nucleotides agree with TRBD1. The CDR3 consists of 14 residues. The germline V gene encodes CDR1 SGHVT and CDR2 SQSDAQ. Trimming cost V 3 bases and J 8 bases; bases outside gene matches: 4.

This clonotype was counted many times. V and J are TRBV7-2 and TRBJ2-5, with D unresolved. Germline lookup yields CDR1 SGHTA and CDR2 FQGNSA. Trimming removed 5 bases from V and 1 base from J, with 8 bases in between. CDR3 length equals 13 residues. CDR3 nucleotides: TGTGCCAGCAGCCCCCAAGTCCAAGAGACCCAGTACTTC. Protein sequence: CASSPQVQETQYF.

This clonotype was detected a few times. J is TRBJ2-5 and V is TRBV6-6; a weak D match, TRBD2 (5 bases). The CDR3 is 14 residues long. V was cut by 5 bases and J by 2 bases, with 12 bases left in between. The V gene's germline CDR1 is MNHNY and CDR2 SVGAGI (reference sequence). The CDR3 loop reads CASSRLTKQETQYF. The CDR3 bases are TGTGCCAGCAGTAGACTAACGAAGCAAGAGACCCAGTACTTC.

This clonotype appeared once. This chain connects TRBV6-5 to TRBJ2-5; maybe TRBD2 (6 bases). CDR3 length: 14 amino acids. V shed 0 bases and J shed 2 bases, with 7 bases lying between them. Germline CDR1 MNHEY, CDR2 SVGAGI. CDR3 nucleotide sequence: TGTGCCAGCAGTTACTCTCTAGCGCAAGAGACCCAGTACTTC. As protein: CASSYSLAQETQYF.

This clonotype was seen at least ten times. The genes are TRBV7-2 and TRBJ2-2; D gene unclear. The CDR3 consists of 11 residues. CDR1 is SGHTA and CDR2 is FQGNSA in the germline V gene. V was cut by 6 bases and J by 8 bases, with 7 bases left in between. In nucleotides, the CDR3 is TGTGCCAGCAGTTTCGGGGGGGAGCTGTTTTTT. It specifies CASSFGGELFF.

This clonotype was seen at least ten times. This chain connects TRBV7-2 to TRBJ2-3; maybe TRBD1 (6 bases). V lost 1 base, J lost 0 bases, and 8 bases lay in between. CDR3 length: 15 residues. Germline V gene lookup returns CDR1 SGHTA and CDR2 FQGNSA. The CDR3 region is CASSLGTGSTDTQYF. In nucleotides, the CDR3 is TGTGCCAGCAGCTTAGGAACAGGGAGCACAGATACGCAGTATTTT.

There are many counts of this clonotype. V gene TRBV7-2 combines with J gene TRBJ1-1, with unresolved D. Trimming left V 1 base short and J 0 bases short, with 9 bases between. CDR1 SGHTA and CDR2 FQGNSA come from the germline V gene. This CDR3 has 15 amino acids. CDR3 protein: CASSLGEVVNTEAFF. DNA of the CDR3: TGTGCCAGCAGCTTAGGGGAGGTAGTGAACACTGAAGCTTTCTTT.

This clonotype was counted between two and nine times. V and J are TRBV20-1 and TRBJ1-3; D is ambiguous. Trimming took 4 bases from V and 2 from J, leaving 9 bases between them. The germline V gene has CDR1 DFQATT and CDR2 SNEGSKA (reference sequence). CDR3 length equals 13 residues. The CDR3 protein is CSAKRVTGNTIYF. In DNA, the CDR3 is TGCAGTGCTAAAAGGGTTACTGGAAACACCATATATTTT.

This clonotype was observed a handful of times. V and J are TRBV4-1 and TRBJ2-1, with 7 bases lining up with TRBD2. Germline CDR1 and CDR2: MGHRA and YSYEKL. The J segment lost 6 bases and the V segment lost 0 bases, leaving 11 bases of the junction unmatched. CDR3 length: 17 residues. For the CDR3, the DNA is TGCGCCAGCAGCCAAGATAAACTAGCGTTCGAGGGCAATGAGCAGTTCTTC. This gives the protein CASSQDKLAFEGNEQFF.

This clonotype has at least ten counts. The chain couples TRBV5-4 to TRBJ2-7; 8 positions agree with TRBD2. The CDR3 is 14 amino acids. The V segment lost 2 bases and the J segment 3 bases; nucleotides outside the gene matches: 4. CDR1 and CDR2 from the germline V gene are SGHNT and YYREEE (reference sequence). The CDR3 DNA is TGTGCCAGCAGCTTTGGGACTAGGGTCTACGAGCAGTACTTC. Its protein product is CASSFGTRVYEQYF.

Only a few counts were recorded for this clonotype. The chain is built from TRBV12-3 or TRBV12-4 and TRBJ2-3; D gene unclear. V lost 6 bases, J lost 6 bases, and 13 bases lay in between. This CDR3 comprises 13 residues. CDR3 sequence (DNA): TGTGCCAGCAGCCAAAGTAGGGTTGATACGCAGTATTTT. Encoded protein: CASSQSRVDTQYF.

The chain carries TRBV24-1 and TRBJ2-7; 9 bases are a match to TRBD1. The germline CDR1 and CDR2 sequences are KGHDR and SFDVKD. The CDR3 covers 15 residues. Unmatched junction bases numbered 7, after V lost 3 bases and J lost 5 bases. CDR3 in DNA: TGTGCCACCAGTGATCCGGGACAGGGTATCAACGAGCAGTACTTC. Its translation: CATSDPGQGINEQYF.

The chain links TRBV28 to TRBJ1-5; 8 nucleotides match TRBD1. V lost 10 bases, J lost 7 bases, and 12 bases stayed unmatched. The CDR3 totals 14 residues. The germline V gene encodes CDR1 MDHEN and CDR2 SYDVKM. The chain's CDR3 is CAIGRTGPFQPQHF. CDR3 DNA: TGTGCCATTGGGCGGACAGGGCCGTTCCAGCCCCAGCATTTT.

There are a few counts of this clonotype. The chain joins TRBV27 to TRBJ2-7, with TRBD2 matching 12 bases. Trimming removed 5 bases from V and 3 bases from J; junction bases left unmatched: 11. Per the germline V gene, CDR1 is MNHEY and CDR2 is SMNVEV (reference sequence). This CDR3 is 17 amino acids long. The CDR3: CASSPRYRTSGNYEQYF. In DNA form, the CDR3 reads TGTGCCAGCAGTCCCCGTTATCGGACTAGCGGGAACTACGAGCAGTACTTC.

This clonotype was seen repeatedly, ten times or more. V usage is TRBV4-3 and J usage is TRBJ2-5; perhaps TRBD1 as D (7 bases). CDR1 LGHNA and CDR2 YSLEER come from the germline V gene. This CDR3 spans 16 amino acids. V shed 0 bases and J shed 2 bases, with 13 bases lying between them. CDR3 sequence: CASSQDLQGGQETQYF. CDR3 coding DNA: TGCGCCAGCAGCCAAGATCTCCAGGGGGGACAAGAGACCCAGTACTTC.

The chain recombines TRBV20-1 with TRBJ1-5; 9 bases map to TRBD1. The length of the CDR3 is 14 residues. V was clipped by 6 bases and J by 4 bases; unmatched bases: 7. From germline, CDR1 is DFQATT and CDR2 SNEGSKA (reference sequence). The CDR3 sequence: CSAWGQGKNQPQHF. DNA for the CDR3: TGCAGTGCCTGGGGACAGGGAAAGAATCAGCCCCAGCATTTT.